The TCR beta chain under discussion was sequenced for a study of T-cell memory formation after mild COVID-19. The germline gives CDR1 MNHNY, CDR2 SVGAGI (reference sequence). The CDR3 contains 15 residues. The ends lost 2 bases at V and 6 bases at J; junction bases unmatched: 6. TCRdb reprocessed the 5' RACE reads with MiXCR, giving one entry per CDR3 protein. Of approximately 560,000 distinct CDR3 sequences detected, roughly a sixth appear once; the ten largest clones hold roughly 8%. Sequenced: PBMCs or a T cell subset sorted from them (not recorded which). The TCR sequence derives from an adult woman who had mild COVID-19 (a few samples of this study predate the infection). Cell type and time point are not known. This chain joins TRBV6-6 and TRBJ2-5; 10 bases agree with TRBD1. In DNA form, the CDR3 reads TGTGCCAGCAGTTACGGGACAGGGGCGCTAAAGACCCAGTACTTC. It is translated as CASSYGTGALKTQYF.